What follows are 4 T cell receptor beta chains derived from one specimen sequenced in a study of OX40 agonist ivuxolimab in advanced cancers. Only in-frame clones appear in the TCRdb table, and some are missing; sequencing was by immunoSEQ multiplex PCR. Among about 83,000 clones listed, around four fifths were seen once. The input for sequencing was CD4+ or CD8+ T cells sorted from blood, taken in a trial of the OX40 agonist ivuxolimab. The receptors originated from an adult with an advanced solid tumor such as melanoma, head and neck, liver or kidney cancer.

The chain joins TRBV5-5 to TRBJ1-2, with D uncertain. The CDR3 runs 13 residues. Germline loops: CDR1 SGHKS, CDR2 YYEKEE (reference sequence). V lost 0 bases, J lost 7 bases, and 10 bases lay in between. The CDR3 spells CASSLGVTRGYTF. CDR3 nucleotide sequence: TGTGCCAGCAGCTTGGGGGTAACGCGTGGCTACACCTTC.

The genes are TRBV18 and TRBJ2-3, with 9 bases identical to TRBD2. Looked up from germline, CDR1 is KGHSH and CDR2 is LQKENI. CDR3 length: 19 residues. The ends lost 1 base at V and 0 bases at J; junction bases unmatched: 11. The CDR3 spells CASSPLPLELAGSTDTQYF. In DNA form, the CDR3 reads TGTGCCAGCTCACCACTGCCTCTCGAGCTAGCGGGGAGCACAGATACGCAGTATTTT.

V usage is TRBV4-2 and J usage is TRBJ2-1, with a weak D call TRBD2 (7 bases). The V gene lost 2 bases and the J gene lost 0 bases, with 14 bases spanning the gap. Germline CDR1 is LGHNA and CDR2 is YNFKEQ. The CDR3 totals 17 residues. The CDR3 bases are TGTGCCAGCAGCCAAAGGGGGGGGTATCTCTCCTACAATGAGCAGTTCTTC. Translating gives CASSQRGGYLSYNEQFF.

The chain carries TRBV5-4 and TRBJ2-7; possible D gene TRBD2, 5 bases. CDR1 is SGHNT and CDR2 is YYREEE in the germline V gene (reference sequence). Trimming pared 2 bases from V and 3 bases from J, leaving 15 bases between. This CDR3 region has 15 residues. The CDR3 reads CASSLDLNRDYEQYF. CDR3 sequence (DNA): TGTGCCAGCAGCTTAGACCTCAACCGGGACTACGAGCAGTACTTC.